Listed here is a single TCR beta chain. Here immunoSEQ multiplex PCR was the method, and the copy in TCRdb shows in-frame clones only, minus some. This table holds around 200,000 clones, about 78% found once. The sample comes from a study of blood T cell repertoires in COVID-19. Study details: PBMCs, B-cell-depleted T cells, or T cells were the source of the cDNA or gDNA that made up the material.

The TCR comes from a woman aged 70 to 79 with acute or convalescent COVID-19. The specimen sequenced was peripheral blood.

CDR3 sequence reads: CSVERQGASWETQYF. The CDR3 DNA is TGCAGCGTTGAACGGCAGGGGGCCTCCTGGGAGACCCAGTACTTC. V usage is TRBV29-1 and J usage is TRBJ2-5, with TRBD1 matching 8 bases. There are 15 residues in the CDR3. Germline V gives CDR1 SQVTM, CDR2 ANQGSEA. The trim removed 2 bases at V and 5 bases at J, leaving 10 bases unmatched. The full variable domain, with the rest looked up from reference TRBV29-1 and TRBJ2-5, is SAVISQKPSRDICQRGTSLTIQCQVDSQVTMMFWYRQQPGQSLTLIATANQGSEATYESGFVIDKFPISRPNLTFSTLTVSNMSPEDSSIYLCSVERQGASWETQYFGPGTRLLVL.